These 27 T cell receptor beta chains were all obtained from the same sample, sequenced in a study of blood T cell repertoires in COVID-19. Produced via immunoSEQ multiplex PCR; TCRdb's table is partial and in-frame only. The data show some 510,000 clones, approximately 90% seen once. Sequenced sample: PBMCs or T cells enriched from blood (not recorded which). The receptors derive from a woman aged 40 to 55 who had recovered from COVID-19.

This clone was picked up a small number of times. CDR3 in amino acids: CASSEQGTRETQYF. DNA of the CDR3: TGTGCCAGCAGTGAGCAGGGTACCCGGGAGACCCAGTACTTC. The rearrangement links TRBV2 to TRBJ2-5, with a tentative D call TRBD1 (5 bases). The V and J ends lost 3 bases and 5 bases respectively, with 13 bases between them. Germline V gene sequence: CDR1 SNHLY, CDR2 FYNNEI. This CDR3 has 14 residues.

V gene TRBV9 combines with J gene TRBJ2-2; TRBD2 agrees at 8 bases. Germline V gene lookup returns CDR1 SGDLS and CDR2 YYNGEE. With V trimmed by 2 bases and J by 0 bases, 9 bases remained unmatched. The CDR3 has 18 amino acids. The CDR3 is CASSVPGGGPSNTGELFF. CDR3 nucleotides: TGTGCCAGCAGCGTCCCCGGGGGGGGGCCCTCGAACACCGGGGAGCTGTTTTTT.

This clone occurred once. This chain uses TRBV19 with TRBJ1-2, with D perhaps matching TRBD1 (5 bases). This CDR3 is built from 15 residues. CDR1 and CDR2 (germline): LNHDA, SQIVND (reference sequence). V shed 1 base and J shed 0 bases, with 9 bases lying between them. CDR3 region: CASSIVRGSNYGYTF. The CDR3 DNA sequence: TGTGCCAGTAGTATAGTACGGGGGTCTAACTATGGCTACACCTTC.

This CDR3 reads CASSPGQGAYNSPLHF. The CDR3 DNA sequence: TGTGCCAGCTCACCCGGGCAGGGGGCTTATAATTCACCCCTCCACTTT. The chain uses TRBV18 and TRBJ1-6, with TRBD1 matching over 8 bases. The CDR3 runs 16 residues. From germline, CDR1 is KGHSH and CDR2 LQKENI. Trimming at V came to 3 bases and at J to 4 bases, leaving 5 bases not matched to a gene.

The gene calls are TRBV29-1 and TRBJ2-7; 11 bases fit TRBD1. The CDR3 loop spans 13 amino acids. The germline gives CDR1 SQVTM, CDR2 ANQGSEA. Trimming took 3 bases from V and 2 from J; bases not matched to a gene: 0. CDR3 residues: CSVEGQGAYEQYF. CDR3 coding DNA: TGCAGCGTTGAGGGACAGGGGGCCTACGAGCAGTACTTC.

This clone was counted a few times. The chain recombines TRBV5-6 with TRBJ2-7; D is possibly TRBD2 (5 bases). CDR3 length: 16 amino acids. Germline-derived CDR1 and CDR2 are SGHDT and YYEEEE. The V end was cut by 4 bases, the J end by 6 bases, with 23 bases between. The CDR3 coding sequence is TGTGCCAGCAGCGCACCAAAGGACTTCTTAGCTGGCGAGCAGTACTTC. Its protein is CASSAPKDFLAGEQYF.

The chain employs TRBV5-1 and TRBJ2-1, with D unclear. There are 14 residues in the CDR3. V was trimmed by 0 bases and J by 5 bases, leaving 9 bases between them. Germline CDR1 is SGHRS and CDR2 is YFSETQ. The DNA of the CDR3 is TGCGCCAGCAGCTTGGAGCTGTTAAACAATGAGCAGTTCTTC. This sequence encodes CASSLELLNNEQFF.

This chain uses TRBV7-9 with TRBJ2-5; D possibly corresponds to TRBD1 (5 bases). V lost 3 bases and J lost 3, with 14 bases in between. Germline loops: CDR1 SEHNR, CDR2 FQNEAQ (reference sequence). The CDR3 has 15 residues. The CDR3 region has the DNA TGTGCCAGCAGCTTCCCCGCGACAGTCAAAGAGACCCAGTACTTC. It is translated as CASSFPATVKETQYF.

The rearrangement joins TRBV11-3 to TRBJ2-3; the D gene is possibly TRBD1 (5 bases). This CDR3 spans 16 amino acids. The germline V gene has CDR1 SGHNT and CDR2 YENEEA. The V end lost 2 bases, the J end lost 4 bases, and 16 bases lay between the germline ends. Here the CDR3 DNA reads TGTGCCAGCAGCTTAATAGGGGTTGCGTGGCCAGATACGCAGTATTTT. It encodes CASSLIGVAWPDTQYF.

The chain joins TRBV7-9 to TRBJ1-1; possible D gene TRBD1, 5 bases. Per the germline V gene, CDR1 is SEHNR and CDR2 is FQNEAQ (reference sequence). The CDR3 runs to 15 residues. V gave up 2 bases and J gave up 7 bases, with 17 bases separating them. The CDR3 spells CASSLFIVGGSEAFF. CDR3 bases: TGTGCCAGCAGCTTATTCATCGTGGGGGGGAGTGAAGCTTTCTTT.

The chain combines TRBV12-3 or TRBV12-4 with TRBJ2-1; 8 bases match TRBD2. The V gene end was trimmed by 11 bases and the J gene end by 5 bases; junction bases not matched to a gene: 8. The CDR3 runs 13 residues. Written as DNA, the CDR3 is TGTGCCTCCATAGCGGGGACCAACAATGAGCAGTTCTTC. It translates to CASIAGTNNEQFF.

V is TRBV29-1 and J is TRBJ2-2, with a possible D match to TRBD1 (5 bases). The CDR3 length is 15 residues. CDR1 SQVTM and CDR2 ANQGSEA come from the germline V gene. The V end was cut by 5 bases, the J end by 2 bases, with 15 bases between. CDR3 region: CSVIMRQTNTGELFF. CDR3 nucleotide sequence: TGCAGCGTTATTATGAGACAGACCAACACCGGGGAGCTGTTTTTT.

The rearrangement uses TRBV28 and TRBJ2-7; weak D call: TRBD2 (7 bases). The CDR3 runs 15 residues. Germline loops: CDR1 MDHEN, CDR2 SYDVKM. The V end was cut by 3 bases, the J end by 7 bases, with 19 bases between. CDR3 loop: CASSFRLAGVWEQYF. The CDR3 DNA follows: TGTGCCAGCAGTTTTCGACTAGCAGGGGTCTGGGAGCAGTACTTC.

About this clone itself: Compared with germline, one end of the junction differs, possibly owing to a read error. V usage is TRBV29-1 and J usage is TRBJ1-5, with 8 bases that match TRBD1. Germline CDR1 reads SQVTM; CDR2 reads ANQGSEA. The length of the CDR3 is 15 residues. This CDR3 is CSVEGTQGGVSAQHF. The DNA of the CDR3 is TGCAGCGTCGAAGGTACACAGGGGGGGGTATCGGCCCAGCATTTT.

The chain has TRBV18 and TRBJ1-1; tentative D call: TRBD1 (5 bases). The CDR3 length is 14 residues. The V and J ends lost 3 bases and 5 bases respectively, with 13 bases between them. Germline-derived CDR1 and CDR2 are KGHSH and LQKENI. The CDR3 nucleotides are TGTGCCAGCTCACCGGTTCCGGGGGTTACTGAAGCTTTCTTT. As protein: CASSPVPGVTEAFF.

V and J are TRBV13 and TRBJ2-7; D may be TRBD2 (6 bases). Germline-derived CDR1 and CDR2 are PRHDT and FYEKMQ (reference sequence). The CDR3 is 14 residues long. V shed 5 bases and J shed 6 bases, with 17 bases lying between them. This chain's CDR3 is CASSLGLSTREQYF. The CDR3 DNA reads TGTGCCAGCAGCCTGGGACTTTCTACTCGCGAGCAGTACTTC.

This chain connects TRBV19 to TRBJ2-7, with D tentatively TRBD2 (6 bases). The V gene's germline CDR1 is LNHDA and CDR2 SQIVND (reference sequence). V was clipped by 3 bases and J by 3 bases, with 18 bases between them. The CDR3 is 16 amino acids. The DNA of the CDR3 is TGTGCCAGTAGTATTGCGGGGAGTCACACAGACTACGAGCAGTACTTC. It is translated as CASSIAGSHTDYEQYF.

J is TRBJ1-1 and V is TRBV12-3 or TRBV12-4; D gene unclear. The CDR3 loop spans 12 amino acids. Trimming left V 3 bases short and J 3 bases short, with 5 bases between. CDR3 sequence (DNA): TGTGCCAGCAGTTTTGAGGACACTGAAGCTTTCTTT. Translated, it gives CASSFEDTEAFF.

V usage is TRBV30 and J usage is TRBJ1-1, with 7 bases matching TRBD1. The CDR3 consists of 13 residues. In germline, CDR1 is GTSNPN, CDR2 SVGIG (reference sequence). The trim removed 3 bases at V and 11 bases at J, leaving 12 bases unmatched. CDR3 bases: TGTGCCTGGAGGGACCGGGACAGCGTTGGCGCTTTCTTT. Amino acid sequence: CAWRDRDSVGAFF.

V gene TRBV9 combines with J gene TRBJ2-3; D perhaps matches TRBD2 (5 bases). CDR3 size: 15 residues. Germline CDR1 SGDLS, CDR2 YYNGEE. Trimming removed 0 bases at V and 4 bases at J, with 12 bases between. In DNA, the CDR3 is TGTGCCAGCAGCGTAGTCCCGGGGAACCCAGATACGCAGTATTTT. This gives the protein CASSVVPGNPDTQYF.

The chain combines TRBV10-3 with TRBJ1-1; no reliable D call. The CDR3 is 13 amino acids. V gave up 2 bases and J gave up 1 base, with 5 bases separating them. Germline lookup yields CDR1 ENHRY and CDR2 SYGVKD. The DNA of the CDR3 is TGTGCCATCAGTGAGCCACAGAACACTGAAGCTTTCTTT. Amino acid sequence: CAISEPQNTEAFF.

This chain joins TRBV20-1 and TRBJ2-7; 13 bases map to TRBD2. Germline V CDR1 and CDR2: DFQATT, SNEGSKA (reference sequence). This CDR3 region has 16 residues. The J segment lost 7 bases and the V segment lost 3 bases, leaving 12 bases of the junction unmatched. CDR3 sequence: CSASDDWTSGSREQYF. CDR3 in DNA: TGCAGTGCTAGTGATGACTGGACTAGCGGGAGTCGTGAGCAGTACTTC.

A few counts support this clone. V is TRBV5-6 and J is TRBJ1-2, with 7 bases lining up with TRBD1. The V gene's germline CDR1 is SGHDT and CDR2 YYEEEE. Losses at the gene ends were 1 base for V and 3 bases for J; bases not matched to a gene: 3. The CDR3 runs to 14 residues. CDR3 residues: CASSLPGTDYGYTF. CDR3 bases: TGTGCCAGCAGCTTGCCCGGGACAGACTATGGCTACACCTTC.

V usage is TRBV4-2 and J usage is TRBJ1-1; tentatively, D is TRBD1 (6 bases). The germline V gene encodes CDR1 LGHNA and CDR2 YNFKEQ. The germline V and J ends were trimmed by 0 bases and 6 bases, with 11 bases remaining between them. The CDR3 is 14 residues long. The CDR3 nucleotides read TGTGCCAGCAGCCAAGACTGGACAGCAGCTGAAGCTTTCTTT. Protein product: CASSQDWTAAEAFF.

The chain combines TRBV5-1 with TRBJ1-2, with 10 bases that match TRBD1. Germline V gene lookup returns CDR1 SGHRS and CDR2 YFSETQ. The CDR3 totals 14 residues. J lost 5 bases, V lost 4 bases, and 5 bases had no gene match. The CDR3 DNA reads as TGCGCCAGCAGCCCGGGGACAGGGGCATATGGCTACACCTTC. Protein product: CASSPGTGAYGYTF. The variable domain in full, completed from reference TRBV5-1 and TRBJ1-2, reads KAGVTQTPRYLIKTRGQQVTLSCSPISGHRSVSWYQQTPGQGLQFLFEYFSETQRNKGNFPGRFSGRQFSNSRSEMNVSTLELGDSALYLCASSPGTGAYGYTFGSGTRLTVV.

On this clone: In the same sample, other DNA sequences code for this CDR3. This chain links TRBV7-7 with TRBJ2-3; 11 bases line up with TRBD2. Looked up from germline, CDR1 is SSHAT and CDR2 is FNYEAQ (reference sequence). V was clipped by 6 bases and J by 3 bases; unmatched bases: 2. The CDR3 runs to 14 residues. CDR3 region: CASSPSGRTDTQYF. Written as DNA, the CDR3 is TGTGCCAGCAGTCCTAGCGGGAGGACAGATACGCAGTATTTT.

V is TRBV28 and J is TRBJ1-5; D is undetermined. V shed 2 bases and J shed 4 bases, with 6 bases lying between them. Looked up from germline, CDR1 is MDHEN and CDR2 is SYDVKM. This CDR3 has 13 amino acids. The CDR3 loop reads CASSLEVNQPQHF. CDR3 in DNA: TGTGCCAGCAGTTTAGAGGTAAATCAGCCCCAGCATTTT.